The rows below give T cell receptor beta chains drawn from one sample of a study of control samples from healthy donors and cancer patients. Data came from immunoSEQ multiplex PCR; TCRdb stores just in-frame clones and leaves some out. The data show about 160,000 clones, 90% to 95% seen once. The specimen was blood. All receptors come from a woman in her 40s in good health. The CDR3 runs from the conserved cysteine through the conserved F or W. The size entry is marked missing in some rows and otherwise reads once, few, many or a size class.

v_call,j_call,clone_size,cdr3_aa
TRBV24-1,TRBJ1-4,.,CATARGLEKLFF
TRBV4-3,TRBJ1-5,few,CASSQEWAVSNQPQHF
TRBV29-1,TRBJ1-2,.,CSVVTGLNYGYTF
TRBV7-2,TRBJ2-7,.,CASSSRGGPYEQYF
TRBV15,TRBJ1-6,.,CATSRDAFGTGRNSPLHF
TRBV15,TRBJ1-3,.,CATSRAVRVYSGNTIYF
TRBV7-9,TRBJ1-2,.,CASSRPNYGYTF
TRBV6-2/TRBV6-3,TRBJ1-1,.,CASSHWTEMNTEAFF
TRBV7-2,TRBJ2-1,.,CASSLMAGSSYNEQFF
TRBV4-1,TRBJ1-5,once,CASSLRAVTGNQPQHF
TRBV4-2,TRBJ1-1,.,CASSRPGQGDLAFF
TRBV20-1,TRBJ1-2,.,CSALGPHGYTF
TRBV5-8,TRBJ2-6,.,CASSLWLRSGANVLTF
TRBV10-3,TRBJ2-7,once,CAIRAGQGAWEQYF
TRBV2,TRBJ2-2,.,CARGVGGVNTGELFF
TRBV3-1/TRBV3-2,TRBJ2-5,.,CASKELQTQYF
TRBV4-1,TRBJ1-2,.,CASSQADRVIGGYTF
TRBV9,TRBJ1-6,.,CASSVRPELYNSPLHF
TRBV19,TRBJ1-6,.,CASRPRTDNSPLHF
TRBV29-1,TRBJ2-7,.,CSATGLAGHEQYF
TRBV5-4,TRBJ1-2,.,CASSLEDREANYGYTF
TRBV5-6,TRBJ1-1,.,CASSSPGQKNTEAFF
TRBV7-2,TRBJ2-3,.,CASSLQTGSTDTQYF
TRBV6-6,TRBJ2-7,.,CATNPGVLAVSYEQYF
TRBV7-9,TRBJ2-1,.,CASSFSTGGEQFF
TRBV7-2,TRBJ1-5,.,CASSERTGDQPQHF
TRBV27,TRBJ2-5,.,CASSFRRQETQYF
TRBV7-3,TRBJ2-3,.,CASSSGAGLLSTDTQYF
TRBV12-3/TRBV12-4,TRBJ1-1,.,CASSLFRGTEAFF
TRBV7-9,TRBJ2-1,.,CASSPIGGGGPYNEQFF
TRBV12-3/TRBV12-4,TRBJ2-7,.,CASSLLAGNEQYF
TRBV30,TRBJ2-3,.,CAFQGSTDTQYF
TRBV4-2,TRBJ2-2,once,CASSQDYRVTGELFF
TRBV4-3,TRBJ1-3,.,CASSQEFSALSGNTIYF
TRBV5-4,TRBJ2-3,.,CASSRTSGRGRTDTQYF
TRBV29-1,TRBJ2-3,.,CSVATSGTDTQYF
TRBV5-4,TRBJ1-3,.,CASSLGTLSGNTIYF
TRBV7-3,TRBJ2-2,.,CASSRTGSSNTGELFF
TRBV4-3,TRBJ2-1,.,CASSQSGSGYNEQFF
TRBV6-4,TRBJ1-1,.,CASRGEGNTEAFF
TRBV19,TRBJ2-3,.,CASSRTRPQDTQYF
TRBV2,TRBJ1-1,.,CASSKEGTHRGLNTEAFF
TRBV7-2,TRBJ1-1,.,CASRPLTGDTEAFF
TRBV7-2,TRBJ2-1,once,CASSLRLAGLDEQFF
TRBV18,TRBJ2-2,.,CASSPGYTRSGELFF
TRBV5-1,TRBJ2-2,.,CASSQGLAGRNTGELFF
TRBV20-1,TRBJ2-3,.,CSASQARVAWPDTQYF
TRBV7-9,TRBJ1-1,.,CASSHTGLGDTEAFF
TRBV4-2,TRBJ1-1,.,CASSQDLRGGNTEAFF
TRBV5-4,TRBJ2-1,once,CASSLSPLMELSYNEQFF
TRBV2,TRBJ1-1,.,CASSALGFDGNTEAFF
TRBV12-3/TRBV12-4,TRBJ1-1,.,CASSLGVVRGAFF
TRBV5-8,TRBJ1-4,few,CASSLLSTNEKLFF
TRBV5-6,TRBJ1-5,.,CASSPGGPKQAGVNQPQHF
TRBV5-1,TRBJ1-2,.,CASSLGTGLVYGYTF
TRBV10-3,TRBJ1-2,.,CAISETDRAGGYTF